A selection of T cell receptor beta chains follows, all from one sample in a study of blood T cell repertoires in COVID-19. Measured with immunoSEQ multiplex PCR; TCRdb has only the in-frame clones, and not every one. The table records about 68,000 clones, approximately 90% of them present only once. Sequencing used peripheral blood. The receptor source for this set is a man aged 25 to 45 with acute or convalescent COVID-19. Both conserved end residues are part of each CDR3. Fields, in order: V gene, J gene, D gene, clone size, CDR3 DNA, CDR3 protein. D genes are given only for firm matches. Rows may omit the clone size; those that give it use once, few, many or a size class.

TRBV14	TRBJ2-7	TRBD2	.	TGTGCCAGCAGCCAAGATTATCTGGGGCTAGCGGAATACGAGCAGTACTTC	CASSQDYLGLAEYEQYF
TRBV15	TRBJ2-3	TRBD2	.	TGTGCCACCAGCAGACTAGCGGGAGTGGGAACGCAGTATTTT	CATSRLAGVGTQYF
TRBV5-1	TRBJ2-5	.	.	TGCGCCAGCTCAGACCGAGGGAAAGAGACCCAGTACTTC	CASSDRGKETQYF
TRBV15	TRBJ2-1	.	.	TGTGCCACGGTTGACCGGGATGAGCAGTTCTTC	CATVDRDEQFF
TRBV13	TRBJ2-7	TRBD1	.	TGTGCCAGCAGCCCCGGGACAGGGGGCTACGAGCAGTACTTC	CASSPGTGGYEQYF
TRBV5-1	TRBJ1-1	TRBD1	.	TGCGCCAGCAGCTCGACCTTAGGGACAGGTGGGGTCACTGAAGCTTTCTTT	CASSSTLGTGGVTEAFF
TRBV6-5	TRBJ1-2	.	.	TGTGCCAGCAGTTATGTACAGGGCGGTGGCTACACCTTC	CASSYVQGGGYTF
TRBV5-1	TRBJ1-2	TRBD1	.	TGCGCCAGCAGCGCGCGGACAGGGCAAAATGGCTACACCTTC	CASSARTGQNGYTF
TRBV13	TRBJ2-7	TRBD2	.	TGTGCCAGCAGCTCCGGGAGGGCCTCTGGGGAGCAGTACTTC	CASSSGRASGEQYF
TRBV7-9	TRBJ2-6	.	.	TGTGCCAGCAGCTTAGGACAGCGCTCTGGGGCCAACGTCCTGACTTTC	CASSLGQRSGANVLTF
TRBV3-1/TRBV3-2	TRBJ2-5	TRBD1	.	TGTGCCAGCAGCCAGCCTGGGACAGGCGATTTGACCCAGTACTTC	CASSQPGTGDLTQYF
TRBV7-9	TRBJ2-7	TRBD2	few	TGTGCCAGCAGCTTAGGATTCCCGGGACTAGCGCTCACTCCCTACGAGCAGTACTTC	CASSLGFPGLALTPYEQYF
TRBV6-5	TRBJ2-5	.	.	TGTGCCAGCAGAGATACAGGGCTCCCCCGAACGGACCAGTACTTC	CASRDTGLPRTDQYF
TRBV5-1	TRBJ1-5	.	few	TGCGCCAGCAGCTTGCCCACTGTACGGGGACAGCCCCAGCATTTT	CASSLPTVRGQPQHF
TRBV2	TRBJ1-5	TRBD1	.	TGTGCCAGTACGTCTCAGGGGGCACGACAGCCCCAGCATTTT	CASTSQGARQPQHF
TRBV20-1	TRBJ2-1	.	.	TGCAGTGCTTTAGCGCGAAATGAGCAGTTCTTC	CSALARNEQFF
TRBV3-1/TRBV3-2	TRBJ2-2	.	once	TGTGCCAGCAGCCCGTCCCCCGGGTTCCCGGGGGGCGACACCGGGGAGCTGTTTTTT	CASSPSPGFPGGDTGELFF
TRBV30	TRBJ1-1	.	.	TGTGCCTGGAGTGTATACAGGTCGAACACTGAAGCTTTCTTT	CAWSVYRSNTEAFF
TRBV10-2	TRBJ1-1	.	.	TGCGCCAGCAGTGACTCCCGCAGGGACACTGAAGCTTTCTTT	CASSDSRRDTEAFF
TRBV7-3	TRBJ1-1	.	.	TGTGCCAGCAGTGTAACAGAAAACACTGAAGCTTTCTTT	CASSVTENTEAFF
TRBV7-9	TRBJ2-6	.	.	TGTGCCAGCAGCACCGGGGCTGGGGCCAACGTCCTGACTTTC	CASSTGAGANVLTF
TRBV30	TRBJ1-5	.	.	TGTGCCTGGAGCGGTTATGCCCCCGGGAGTCAGCCCCAGCATTTT	CAWSGYAPGSQPQHF
TRBV29-1	TRBJ2-1	TRBD2	.	TGCAGCGTACCCCGGCTAGCGGGAGAGAACAATGAGCAGTTCTTC	CSVPRLAGENNEQFF
TRBV6-2/TRBV6-3	TRBJ1-5	TRBD1	once	TGTGCCAGCAGTTACGGGACAGGGGATCAGCCCCAGCATTTT	CASSYGTGDQPQHF
TRBV9	TRBJ2-6	.	.	TGTGCCAGCAGCGTTACTTGGTTTTTGGGGGCCAACGTCCTGACTTTC	CASSVTWFLGANVLTF
TRBV28	TRBJ2-7	.	once	TGTGCCAGCAGGATGACAGGCTCCTACGAGCAGTACTTC	CASRMTGSYEQYF
TRBV6-4	TRBJ2-2	TRBD2	few	TGTGCCAGCAGTCGCGGGCGGGAGATCGGGGAGCTGTTTTTT	CASSRGREIGELFF